These 17 T cell receptor beta chains originate from one sample sequenced in a study of CD8+ T cells in alopecia areata. RNA extraction was followed by reverse transcription into cDNA, which acted as the sequencing template. Measured with immunoSEQ multiplex PCR; TCRdb has only the in-frame clones, and not every one. Among fewer than 250,000 clones, about three fifths were seen once, and the ten largest hold around 0.46%. The sample was CD4+ T cells sorted from blood, taken at week 0. These receptors were taken from a human donor with alopecia areata.

The chain couples TRBV6-5 to TRBJ1-5, with a possible D match to TRBD1 (5 bases). CDR1 MNHEY and CDR2 SVGAGI come from the germline V gene. This CDR3 is 15 amino acids long. The V end was cut by 8 bases, the J end by 2 bases, with 16 bases between. The CDR3 protein is CASSSQGSGNQPQHF. The CDR3 DNA is TGTGCCAGCTCTAGTCAGGGTTCAGGCAATCAGCCCCAGCATTTT.

The chain is built from TRBV25-1 and TRBJ2-6; D ambiguous. Germline V gene lookup returns CDR1 MGHDK and CDR2 SYGVNS. The CDR3 sequence is 14 residues long. The CDR3 bases are TGTGCTGTCCAAGAGATTTTTGGGGCCAACGTCCTGACTTTC. This sequence encodes CAVQEIFGANVLTF.

This chain links TRBV27 with TRBJ1-5; TRBD1 might be the D (6 bases). This CDR3 has 19 amino acids. V lost 1 base and J lost 5, with 24 bases in between. Germline values: CDR1 MNHEY, CDR2 SMNVEV (reference sequence). The CDR3 loop is CASSLCQGPPDSNDQPQHF. DNA for the CDR3: TGTGCCAGCAGTTTATGTCAGGGGCCGCCAGATAGCAATGATCAGCCCCAGCATTTT.

This chain links TRBV29-1 with TRBJ1-1; D call uncertain. V shed 1 base and J shed 1 base, with 7 bases lying between them. The CDR3 length is 13 residues. Per the germline V gene, CDR1 is SQVTM and CDR2 is ANQGSEA. The CDR3 spells CSVEAQRNTEAFF. The CDR3 region has the DNA TGCAGCGTTGAAGCTCAGAGGAACACTGAAGCTTTCTTT.

The chain joins TRBV30 to TRBJ1-1; D perhaps matches TRBD1 (6 bases). Trimming cost V 3 bases and J 2 bases, with 16 bases left between them. The CDR3 extends over 15 amino acids. Per the germline V gene, CDR1 is GTSNPN and CDR2 is SVGIG (reference sequence). The CDR3 loop reads CAWSQTGRVNTEAFF. CDR3 coding DNA: TGTGCCTGGAGCCAAACAGGGAGGGTAAACACTGAAGCTTTCTTT.

This chain connects TRBV19 to TRBJ1-2; 10 nucleotides agree with TRBD1. The CDR3 runs 14 residues. The V and J ends lost 4 bases and 6 bases, in that order; junction bases with no gene match: 5. The germline V gene has CDR1 LNHDA and CDR2 SQIVND (reference sequence). The CDR3 region is CASSRSGTGDGYTF. CDR3 sequence (DNA): TGTGCCAGTAGTAGATCCGGGACAGGGGATGGCTACACCTTC.

The V call is TRBV29-1, the J call TRBJ2-3; either TRBD1 or TRBD2 may fit D (5 bases each). The CDR3 sequence is 17 residues long. From germline, CDR1 is SQVTM and CDR2 ANQGSEA. V was clipped by 7 bases and J by 4 bases, with 27 bases between them. Here the CDR3 DNA reads TGCAGCGCCGGATTACTTTCGGGACGGTCCATATCAGATACGCAGTATTTT. As protein: CSAGLLSGRSISDTQYF.

The J gene is TRBJ2-3, the V gene TRBV7-3; no clear D. V gave up 6 bases and J gave up 0 bases, with 7 bases separating them. The CDR3 is made up of 13 amino acids. Germline V gene data show CDR1 as SGHTA and CDR2 as FQGTGA. The CDR3 DNA is TGTGCCAGCAGTCGCCTTAGCACAGATACGCAGTATTTT. Protein sequence: CASSRLSTDTQYF.

The gene calls are TRBV29-1 and TRBJ2-7; 11 positions match TRBD1. J gave up 3 bases and V 7 bases, and 11 bases lay outside the gene matches. Germline assignment: CDR1 SQVTM and CDR2 ANQGSEA. This CDR3 contains 15 residues. In nucleotides, the CDR3 is TGCAGCGACCCGGGACAGGGGGTCGACGGCTACGAGCAGTACTTC. This encodes CSDPGQGVDGYEQYF.

The chain recombines TRBV25-1 with TRBJ1-2; possibly TRBD1 for D (6 bases). CDR3 length: 13 amino acids. CDR1 is MGHDK and CDR2 is SYGVNS in the germline V gene. V lost 7 bases to trimming and J lost 5 bases, with 14 bases between them. The chain's CDR3 is CASTERGSYGYTF. CDR3 DNA: TGTGCCAGCACCGAAAGGGGGTCATATGGCTACACCTTC.

This clone was seen a handful of times. The chain uses TRBV7-9 and TRBJ2-5, with 8 positions matching TRBD1. V gave up 5 bases and J gave up 10 bases; unmatched junction bases: 3. This CDR3 has 11 residues. In germline, CDR1 is SEHNR, CDR2 FQNEAQ (reference sequence). This chain's CDR3 is CASSVGTGQYF. In DNA form, the CDR3 reads TGTGCCAGCAGCGTAGGGACAGGCCAGTACTTC. The full variable domain, rest sourced from reference TRBV7-9 and TRBJ2-5, is DTGVSQNPRHKITKRGQNVTFRCDPISEHNRLYWYRQTLGQGPEFLTYFQNEAQLEKSRLLSDRFSAERPKGSFSTLEIQRTEQGDSAMYLCASSVGTGQYFGPGTRLLVL.

There are a few counts of this clone. The rearrangement uses TRBV10-3 and TRBJ1-1, with D unresolved. Looked up from germline, CDR1 is ENHRY and CDR2 is SYGVKD. The CDR3 runs 11 residues. V lost 8 bases and J lost 2, with 6 bases in between. The CDR3 bases are TGTGCCATCGGGCAAAACACTGAAGCTTTCTTT. Its protein is CAIGQNTEAFF.

The V and J genes are TRBV27 and TRBJ2-3; unclear D gene. Germline lookup yields CDR1 MNHEY and CDR2 SMNVEV (reference sequence). Trimming removed 7 bases from V and 0 bases from J, with 20 bases in between. The length of the CDR3 is 17 residues. Here the CDR3 reads CASTNIPGQWSTDTQYF. CDR3 in DNA: TGTGCCAGCACCAATATTCCGGGCCAATGGAGCACAGATACGCAGTATTTT.

The rearrangement links TRBV5-1 to TRBJ1-1; perhaps TRBD1 as D (5 bases). CDR3 length: 13 amino acids. V was pared by 6 bases and J by 4 bases, with 13 bases between. Germline CDR1 SGHRS, CDR2 YFSETQ. Written as DNA, the CDR3 is TGCGCCAGCAACCTGGAGGGGCTCACTGAAGCTTTCTTT. Amino acid sequence: CASNLEGLTEAFF.

To note about this clone: This same CDR3 is encoded by further DNA sequences in the sample. The chain has TRBV28 and TRBJ2-7; no reliable D call. V lost 5 bases and J 2 bases, leaving 4 bases between the germline ends. CDR1 MDHEN and CDR2 SYDVKM come from the germline V gene. The CDR3 totals 11 residues. The CDR3 DNA sequence: TGTGCCAGCAGTCTTACCTACGAGCAGTACTTC. This translates into CASSLTYEQYF.

This rearrangement joins TRBV6-1 to TRBJ1-2; D is undetermined. V lost 3 bases to trimming and J lost 1 base, with 12 bases between them. Per the germline V gene, CDR1 is MNHNS and CDR2 is SASEGT. The CDR3 consists of 15 residues. DNA for the CDR3: TGTGCCAGCAGTGACCCAAGTGGCCGTAACTATGGCTACACCTTC. Its translation is CASSDPSGRNYGYTF.

This sequence joins TRBV23-1 and TRBJ2-7; D is unresolved. TRBV23-1 is recorded as an ORF, its role being uncertain. This CDR3 comprises 13 residues. V shed 0 bases and J shed 3 bases, with 6 bases lying between them. DNA of the CDR3: TGCGCCAGCAGTCAATCCCACAACTACGAGCAGTACTTC. Translating gives CASSQSHNYEQYF.